These 27 T cell receptor beta chains came from one sample sequenced in a study of graft-versus-host responses after intestinal transplantation. Here immunoSEQ multiplex PCR was the method, and the copy in TCRdb shows in-frame clones only, minus some. The sample lists about 70,000 clones, roughly 89% occurring once. Which antigens these TCRs recognize remains unknown. This material consisted of unstimulated CD8+ T cells sorted from spleen or lymph node cells, taken before transplant. Source of these receptors: a human donor who was the organ donor for an intestinal transplant.

This clone was counted a single time. The gene calls are TRBV29-1 and TRBJ2-3, with 7 nucleotides matching TRBD1. Trimming removed 4 bases from V and 0 bases from J; junction bases left unmatched: 1. Germline V gene data show CDR1 as SQVTM and CDR2 as ANQGSEA. The CDR3 runs to 13 residues. CDR3 in amino acids: CSVAQGSTDTQYF. The CDR3 DNA sequence: TGCAGCGTTGCACAGGGGAGCACAGATACGCAGTATTTT.

The rearrangement joins TRBV2 to TRBJ2-7, with TRBD2 identical over 7 bases. Germline-derived CDR1 and CDR2 are SNHLY and FYNNEI. V shed 6 bases and J 4 bases; nucleotides not matched to a gene: 6. The CDR3 is made up of 13 amino acids. The CDR3 loop is CASRRGVKYEQYV. The DNA for the CDR3 is TGTGCCAGCAGACGGGGGGTTAAGTACGAGCAGTACGTC.

The chain links TRBV4-1 to TRBJ2-2, with D tentatively TRBD1 (6 bases). V lost 3 bases and J lost 6, with 20 bases in between. In germline, CDR1 is MGHRA, CDR2 YSYEKL. The CDR3 is 17 amino acids. The CDR3 region is CASSQPPGHDYSGELFF. In nucleotides, the CDR3 is TGCGCCAGCAGCCAGCCCCCGGGACATGATTATTCCGGGGAGCTGTTTTTT.

In DNA form, the CDR3 reads TGTGCCAGCAGTCTCAGCGGGGTCCCCTACAATGAGCAGTTCTTC. This gives the protein CASSLSGVPYNEQFF. The chain has TRBV27 and TRBJ2-1; 7 bases match TRBD2. The trim removed 5 bases at V and 2 bases at J, leaving 6 bases unmatched. Per germline, CDR1 MNHEY and CDR2 SMNVEV (reference sequence). This CDR3 comprises 15 residues.

This chain joins TRBV6-5 and TRBJ1-5, with D maybe TRBD1 (6 bases). Trimming stripped 5 bases from V and 2 bases from J, with 13 bases between. The CDR3 totals 15 residues. Looked up from germline, CDR1 is MNHEY and CDR2 is SVGAGI. In DNA, the CDR3 is TGTGCCAGCAGTACACAGGGTGCGGGCAATCAGCCCCAGCATTTT. Translated, it gives CASSTQGAGNQPQHF.

This chain links TRBV9 with TRBJ1-2, with D possibly being TRBD1 (6 bases). CDR1 is SGDLS, CDR2 YYNGEE, per germline. The CDR3 is made up of 17 amino acids. Trimming stripped 4 bases from V and 0 bases from J, with 19 bases between. The CDR3 nucleotides are TGTGCCAGCAGCTCCCCCGGGGGGGGCTCAGCTAACTATGGCTACACCTTC. Translated, it gives CASSSPGGGSANYGYTF.

The chain joins TRBV15 to TRBJ1-6; TRBD1 agrees at 10 bases. Germline lookup yields CDR1 LNHNV and CDR2 YYDKDF (reference sequence). Trimming took 5 bases from V and 8 from J; bases not matched to a gene: 6. The CDR3 length is 15 residues. CDR3 sequence: CATSARGTGDSPLHF. Here the CDR3 DNA reads TGTGCCACCAGCGCGCGGGGGACAGGGGATTCACCCCTCCACTTT.

In its sample, this clone was seen once. The chain links TRBV27 to TRBJ2-3; no clear D. Germline V gene lookup returns CDR1 MNHEY and CDR2 SMNVEV (reference sequence). Trimming pared 5 bases from V and 2 bases from J, leaving 11 bases between. The CDR3 totals 14 residues. The CDR3 loop reads CASSAIRVTDTQYF. The CDR3 nucleotides read TGTGCCAGCAGTGCCATTCGAGTCACAGATACGCAGTATTTT.

This clone was detected once. The chain joins TRBV27 to TRBJ2-3, with 11 bases aligning to TRBD2. This CDR3 region has 17 residues. The germline V gene has CDR1 MNHEY and CDR2 SMNVEV (reference sequence). V shed 2 bases, J shed 1 base, and the junction held 5 bases outside the gene matches. DNA for the CDR3: TGTGCCAGCAGTTTAGCGACTAGCGGGATAGGCACAGATACGCAGTATTTT. Its translation is CASSLATSGIGTDTQYF.

The V gene is TRBV4-1, the J gene TRBJ2-2, with 8 bases aligning to TRBD1. CDR1 MGHRA and CDR2 YSYEKL come from the germline V gene. The CDR3 loop spans 15 amino acids. V lost 4 bases and J lost 4; bases outside the gene matches: 5. The CDR3 protein is CASSPRTGSTGELFF. DNA for the CDR3: TGCGCCAGCAGCCCCCGGACAGGGAGCACCGGGGAGCTGTTTTTT.

There are a few counts of this clone. The rearrangement links TRBV5-6 to TRBJ1-2; no clear D gene. This CDR3 region has 13 residues. With 7 bases removed from V and 6 bases from J, the gap between germline ends came to 16 bases. Germline values: CDR1 SGHDT, CDR2 YYEEEE. The CDR3 region is CASHPEGGNGYTF. The CDR3 bases are TGTGCCAGCCACCCCGAGGGAGGAAATGGCTACACCTTC.

The rearrangement joins TRBV6-1 to TRBJ1-2; D remains ambiguous. The CDR3 is 10 residues long. CDR1 and CDR2 (germline): MNHNS, SASEGT. V was cut by 7 bases and J by 5 bases, with 5 bases left in between. CDR3 sequence reads: CASTGYGYTF. In DNA form, the CDR3 reads TGTGCCAGCACCGGTTATGGCTACACCTTC.

This chain joins TRBV5-4 and TRBJ2-7; the D gene is possibly TRBD2 (5 bases). The CDR3 is made up of 15 amino acids. Trimming took 4 bases from V and 2 from J, leaving 16 bases between them. Germline CDR1 SGHNT, CDR2 YYREEE (reference sequence). DNA for the CDR3: TGTGCCAGCAGCCCCTTCGGGGAGTCGGCCTACGAGCAGTACGTC. Its translation is CASSPFGESAYEQYV.

This clone was seen only a few times. The gene calls are TRBV6-5 and TRBJ1-4, with 8 bases matching TRBD1. Germline-derived CDR1 and CDR2 are MNHEY and SVGAGI. The CDR3 totals 14 residues. V gave up 5 bases and J gave up 3 bases; unmatched junction bases: 2. The CDR3 region is CASSLQGANEKLFF. CDR3 sequence (DNA): TGTGCCAGCAGTCTACAGGGGGCTAATGAAAAACTGTTTTTT.

A single count supports this clone. The J gene is TRBJ1-6, the V gene TRBV28, with 8 positions matching TRBD1. The CDR3 consists of 18 residues. Per germline, CDR1 MDHEN and CDR2 SYDVKM. The trim removed 5 bases at V and 5 bases at J, leaving 14 bases unmatched. CDR3 region: CASSIPGTGLAHNSPLHF. In nucleotides, the CDR3 is TGTGCCAGCAGTATCCCCGGGACAGGACTCGCACATAATTCACCCCTCCACTTT.

The V and J genes are TRBV4-1 and TRBJ1-5; TRBD1 matches 7 bases. The CDR3 runs to 18 residues. Germline-derived CDR1 and CDR2 are MGHRA and YSYEKL. The junction had 12 bases not matched to a gene; V was cut back by 1 base and J by 3 bases. CDR3 sequence reads: CASSQGMGQFLNNQPQHF. In DNA, the CDR3 is TGCGCCAGCAGCCAAGGTATGGGACAGTTTCTCAACAATCAGCCCCAGCATTTT.

The V call is TRBV9, the J call TRBJ2-3; 9 bases agree with TRBD2. V was clipped by 3 bases and J by 2 bases; unmatched bases: 7. CDR3 size: 16 residues. Germline loops: CDR1 SGDLS, CDR2 YYNGEE. In DNA form, the CDR3 reads TGTGCCAGCAGCGCAAGACTAGCGGACCACACAGATACGCAGTATTTT. This encodes CASSARLADHTDTQYF.

The chain employs TRBV27 and TRBJ1-1; the match to TRBD1 covers 8 bases. The germline V gene encodes CDR1 MNHEY and CDR2 SMNVEV (reference sequence). This CDR3 is 14 amino acids long. Germline trimming cut 5 bases from V and 2 bases from J; bases unmatched to any gene: 4. The CDR3 region has the DNA TGTGCCAGCAGTGTGACAGGGGCTAACACTGAAGCTTTCTTT. Encoded protein: CASSVTGANTEAFF.

The chain couples TRBV7-9 to TRBJ1-1; possibly TRBD1 for D (6 bases). Germline-derived CDR1 and CDR2 are SEHNR and FQNEAQ (reference sequence). CDR3 length: 12 amino acids. Deletions cut 2 bases from V and 8 bases from J, with 9 bases between. CDR3 nucleotides: TGTGCCAGCAGCTTAAGGACAGAAGAAGCTTTCTTT. Translation gives CASSLRTEEAFF.

The rearrangement links TRBV6-5 to TRBJ2-5; possible D gene TRBD1, 6 bases. V was shortened by 6 bases and J by 2 bases, with 13 bases between the two germline ends. Germline CDR1 MNHEY, CDR2 SVGAGI. CDR3 length equals 14 residues. The CDR3 reads CASSLRTVQETQYF. For the CDR3, the DNA is TGTGCCAGCAGCCTCCGGACAGTTCAAGAGACCCAGTACTTC.

This rearrangement joins TRBV6-5 to TRBJ2-2, with 8 bases lining up with TRBD1. V lost 6 bases, J lost 3 bases, and 6 bases stayed unmatched. This CDR3 spans 15 amino acids. Germline V CDR1 and CDR2: MNHEY, SVGAGI. Here the CDR3 reads CASSRQGMDTGELFF. DNA of the CDR3: TGTGCCAGCAGCCGACAGGGGATGGACACCGGGGAGCTGTTTTTT.

In regard to this clone: The junction shows a germline mismatch at one end, possibly a read error. The rearrangement joins TRBV7-7 to TRBJ2-1, with 9 bases fitting TRBD1. Germline-derived CDR1 and CDR2 are SSHAT and FNYEAQ (reference sequence). The CDR3 runs to 15 residues. The CDR3 reads CASSWGTGPNNEQFF. Written as DNA, the CDR3 is TGTGCTAGCAGCTGGGGGACAGGGCCTAACAATGAGCAGTTCTTC.

V gene TRBV7-9 combines with J gene TRBJ2-2; 9 bases map to TRBD2. The J segment lost 1 base and the V segment lost 4 bases, leaving 4 bases of the junction unmatched. The CDR3 consists of 16 residues. Germline V gene sequence: CDR1 SEHNR, CDR2 FQNEAQ (reference sequence). As DNA, the CDR3 is TGTGCCAGCAGCTCGGGACTAGCACGGAACACCGGGGAGCTGTTTTTT. Amino acid sequence: CASSSGLARNTGELFF.

This chain joins TRBV6-1 and TRBJ2-3; 7 bases are a match to TRBD2. Looked up from germline, CDR1 is MNHNS and CDR2 is SASEGT. The CDR3 has 17 amino acids. Trimming at V came to 1 base and at J to 2 bases, leaving 9 bases not matched to a gene. The CDR3 reads CASSEEGRGVLTDTQYF. The CDR3 DNA follows: TGTGCCAGCAGTGAAGAGGGACGGGGGGTACTCACAGATACGCAGTATTTT.

The CDR3 DNA sequence: TGTGCCAGCAGTCTTACAGGGGGCGATAATTCACCCCTCCACTTT. It specifies CASSLTGGDNSPLHF. The rearrangement uses TRBV28 and TRBJ1-6, with 9 bases fitting TRBD1. V lost 5 bases, J lost 5 bases, and 4 bases stayed unmatched. The CDR3 has 15 residues. The germline V gene encodes CDR1 MDHEN and CDR2 SYDVKM.

This clone was seen a handful of times. This chain joins TRBV27 and TRBJ2-1; 10 bases line up with TRBD1. Trimming cost V 5 bases and J 4 bases; bases outside gene matches: 5. Germline V gene sequence: CDR1 MNHEY, CDR2 SMNVEV (reference sequence). This CDR3 is 15 amino acids long. CDR3 nucleotide sequence: TGTGCCAGCAGTATGACAGGGGGCGCTTACAATGAGCAGTTCTTC. This sequence encodes CASSMTGGAYNEQFF.

The CDR3 reads CASSLRNRVTFWGVEETQYF. The CDR3 region has the DNA TGTGCCAGCAGTTTACGGAACAGGGTCACCTTCTGGGGTGTCGAAGAGACCCAGTACTTC. The chain uses TRBV28 and TRBJ2-5; a weak D match, TRBD1 (6 bases). The V end lost 2 bases, the J end lost 3 bases, and 28 bases lay between the germline ends. There are 20 residues in the CDR3. The V gene's germline CDR1 is MDHEN and CDR2 SYDVKM.